This T cell receptor (beta chain) comes out of a study of OX40 agonist ivuxolimab in advanced cancers. Here immunoSEQ multiplex PCR was the method, and the copy in TCRdb shows in-frame clones only, minus some. The sample carries approximately 38,000 clones, 70% to 85% recorded once. Trimming took off 6 bases at V and 2 bases at J, with 14 bases between the two ends. Germline V gene sequence: CDR1 SQVTM, CDR2 ANQGSEA. The CDR3 totals 13 residues. Blood samples were obtained at baseline, cycle 4 day 1, and cycle 7 day 1. The sequence was obtained from an adult with an advanced solid tumor such as melanoma, head and neck, liver or kidney cancer. Specimen: CD4+ or CD8+ T cells sorted from blood, collected in a trial of the OX40 agonist ivuxolimab. J is TRBJ2-7 and V is TRBV29-1; a weak D match, TRBD1 (6 bases). The CDR3 region is CSVPTGMPYEQYF. CDR3 in DNA: TGCAGCGTCCCGACAGGTATGCCCTACGAGCAGTACTTC.